Listed here are 16 T cell receptor beta chains from one sample, sequenced in a study of cytomegalovirus exposure and HLA in healthy donors. PCR amplification relied on 60 Vbeta primers (plus 13 Jbeta primers). The table came from immunoSEQ multiplex PCR; TCRdb's copy has only in-frame clones and leaves some out. The sample consists of 95,000 to 150,000 clones, approximately 72% of them appearing once. Sequenced material: PBMCs. The receptors come from a man younger than 35 in good health and CMV-seronegative.

As to this clone: The same CDR3 is also encoded by other DNA sequences in this sample. The chain employs TRBV6-1 and TRBJ1-1; no clear D gene. This CDR3 comprises 13 residues. V was pared by 4 bases and J by 0 bases, with 6 bases between. The germline V gene encodes CDR1 MNHNS and CDR2 SASEGT. The CDR3 DNA sequence: TGTGCCAGCAGTGCGACTGTGAACACTGAAGCTTTCTTT. Protein: CASSATVNTEAFF.

This chain joins TRBV10-3 and TRBJ2-7; 7 bases line up with TRBD1. V shed 9 bases and J 7 bases; nucleotides not matched to a gene: 12. Germline CDR1 ENHRY, CDR2 SYGVKD. This CDR3 is 13 amino acids long. CDR3 coding DNA: TGTGCCATTATGCTGACCAAGGACAGGGAGCAGTACTTC. This sequence encodes CAIMLTKDREQYF.

The table lists this clone with a few counts. The genes are TRBV6-5 and TRBJ2-4, with D possibly TRBD1 on 6 matching bases. Germline V gene lookup returns CDR1 MNHEY and CDR2 SVGAGI. The CDR3 is 15 amino acids. The ends were cut back, 6 bases at V and 4 bases at J, with 16 bases in the middle. CDR3 nucleotides: TGTGCCAGCAGCCCCGTGGGTCAGGGGAAAAACATTCAGTACTTC. Its translation: CASSPVGQGKNIQYF.

This sequence joins TRBV7-3 and TRBJ1-1; no reliable D call. This CDR3 region has 13 residues. The germline CDR1 and CDR2 sequences are SGHTA and FQGTGA. The V end lost 0 bases, the J end lost 5 bases, and 7 bases lay between the germline ends. The CDR3 reads CASSLTSQTEAFF. The CDR3 DNA reads TGTGCCAGCAGCTTAACTAGCCAGACTGAAGCTTTCTTT.

The rearrangement links TRBV11-2 to TRBJ2-7, with 9 bases matching TRBD2. CDR1 is SGHAT and CDR2 is FQNNGV in the germline V gene. The length of the CDR3 is 14 residues. V shed 6 bases, J shed 3 bases, and the junction held 6 bases outside the gene matches. CDR3 sequence (DNA): TGTGCCAGCAGGGAAACTAGCGGGTTCTACGAGCAGTACTTC. This gives the protein CASRETSGFYEQYF.

In DNA, the CDR3 is TGTGCCAGCAGTGCCGACAGGGTCGAGCAGTACTTC. Its protein product is CASSADRVEQYF. The chain is built from TRBV25-1 and TRBJ2-7; 7 bases are shared with TRBD1. The V gene's germline CDR1 is MGHDK and CDR2 SYGVNS. The CDR3 contains 12 residues. Trimming cost V 4 bases and J 6 bases; bases outside gene matches: 3.

CDR3 nucleotides: TGCAGCGTTACCGGGACAGACTATATCTACGAGCAGTACTTC. It codes for CSVTGTDYIYEQYF. The gene calls are TRBV29-1 and TRBJ2-7, with 7 positions matching TRBD1. Germline lookup yields CDR1 SQVTM and CDR2 ANQGSEA. V trimming: 5 bases; J trimming: 3 bases; junction bases outside the gene matches: 10. The length of the CDR3 is 14 residues.

V and J are TRBV18 and TRBJ2-7; 10 bases line up with TRBD1. CDR1 and CDR2 from the germline V gene are KGHSH and LQKENI. Trimming cost V 2 bases and J 3 bases; bases outside gene matches: 4. The CDR3 is 15 amino acids. The CDR3 DNA sequence: TGTGCCAGCTCACCAATAGACAGGGGGCTCTACGAGCAGTACTTC. This translates into CASSPIDRGLYEQYF.

The V call is TRBV7-6, the J call TRBJ1-3; tentative D call: TRBD1 (5 bases). From germline, CDR1 is SGHVS and CDR2 FNYEAQ. This CDR3 has 13 residues. Trimming cost V 10 bases and J 1 base, with 11 bases left between them. For the CDR3, the DNA is TGTGCCACATCAGGGTCGTCTGGAAACACCATATATTTT. Encoded protein: CATSGSSGNTIYF.

This sequence joins TRBV5-4 and TRBJ1-1, with D tentatively TRBD1 (5 bases). Germline V CDR1 and CDR2: SGHNT, YYREEE (reference sequence). V lost 3 bases and J 1 base, leaving 10 bases between the germline ends. CDR3 length: 14 residues. The CDR3 protein is CASSWEGRNTEAFF. The CDR3 DNA sequence: TGTGCCAGCAGCTGGGAGGGGAGGAACACTGAAGCTTTCTTT.

The chain uses TRBV5-4 and TRBJ1-1, with 12 bases matching TRBD1. Losses at the gene ends were 4 bases for V and 4 bases for J; bases not matched to a gene: 14. This CDR3 has 18 amino acids. Germline lookup yields CDR1 SGHNT and CDR2 YYREEE (reference sequence). CDR3 nucleotide sequence: TGTGCCAGCAGCCCAAACCCGGGACAGGGGGCTCGATCCACTGAAGCTTTCTTT. It encodes CASSPNPGQGARSTEAFF.

The chain employs TRBV29-1 and TRBJ1-2; 9 nucleotides match TRBD1. CDR3 length equals 14 residues. CDR1 and CDR2 (germline): SQVTM, ANQGSEA. Trimming cost V 6 bases and J 6 bases; bases outside gene matches: 11. This CDR3 reads CSVSTLGQGNGYTF. DNA for the CDR3: TGCAGCGTCTCCACCCTCGGACAGGGGAATGGCTACACCTTC.

The chain recombines TRBV5-1 with TRBJ2-7; weak D call: TRBD1 (6 bases). The germline V gene encodes CDR1 SGHRS and CDR2 YFSETQ. The germline V and J ends were trimmed by 2 bases and 4 bases, with 19 bases remaining between them. The CDR3 totals 16 residues. CDR3 region: CASSFTGTGSRYEQYF. The CDR3 DNA reads as TGCGCCAGCAGCTTTACAGGGACGGGTTCCCGTTACGAGCAGTACTTC. The variable domain in full, completed from reference TRBV5-1 and TRBJ2-7, reads KAGVTQTPRYLIKTRGQQVTLSCSPISGHRSVSWYQQTPGQGLQFLFEYFSETQRNKGNFPGRFSGRQFSNSRSEMNVSTLELGDSALYLCASSFTGTGSRYEQYFGPGTRLTVT.

This clone was observed a few times. The chain recombines TRBV5-1 with TRBJ2-4; TRBD1 matches 8 bases. V shed 10 bases and J 6 bases; nucleotides not matched to a gene: 6. From germline, CDR1 is SGHRS and CDR2 YFSETQ. This CDR3 is built from 12 residues. CDR3 DNA: TGCGCCTCCTCGACAGGGGCAAACATTCAGTACTTC. Protein: CASSTGANIQYF.

The CDR3 sequence is CASWNTGSNEQFF. The CDR3 DNA is TGTGCCAGCTGGAATACGGGGTCCAATGAGCAGTTCTTC. The genes are TRBV5-4 and TRBJ2-1; D might be TRBD2 (5 bases). CDR1 is SGHNT, CDR2 YYREEE, per germline (reference sequence). Trimming left V 7 bases short and J 6 bases short, with 14 bases between. The CDR3 runs to 13 residues.

The CDR3, as DNA: TGTGCCAGCAGCGTAGGGACTAGCGGGGGGGCTGTTAATGAGCAGTTCTTC. Translating gives CASSVGTSGGAVNEQFF. The chain combines TRBV9 with TRBJ2-1; 15 positions match TRBD2. After removal of 0 bases from V and 7 bases from J, the junction contained 5 bases not matched to a gene. Germline V gene data show CDR1 as SGDLS and CDR2 as YYNGEE. This CDR3 comprises 17 residues.